This T cell receptor (beta chain) was recorded in a study of monozygotic twins with inflammatory bowel disease. The authors drew approximately 2.5 ml of blood from each donor. About this clonotype itself: Its antigen is undetermined.

The germline V gene has CDR1 MNHNS and CDR2 SASEGT. The CDR3 runs 15 residues. Each TCR library consumed around 3.5 ug of total RNA. TCRdb reprocessed the 5' RACE reads and stores each CDR3 protein as one record, lacking DNA. The specimen's table records 110,000 to 150,000 distinct CDR3 sequences. Overall study findings and caveats: Researchers were unable to tell different T cell subtypes apart. Versus healthy twins, IBD patients showed fewer clonotypes shared with others, especially with disease activity.

The sequenced sample consisted of blood. The chain employs TRBV6-1 and TRBJ2-5; TCRdb outputs TRBD1, but without DNA this stays unchecked. The source of this sequence is a human donor with ulcerative colitis or Crohn's disease, or a healthy co-twin of an affected twin (not recorded which). CDR3 region: CASLPGGGSQETQYF.